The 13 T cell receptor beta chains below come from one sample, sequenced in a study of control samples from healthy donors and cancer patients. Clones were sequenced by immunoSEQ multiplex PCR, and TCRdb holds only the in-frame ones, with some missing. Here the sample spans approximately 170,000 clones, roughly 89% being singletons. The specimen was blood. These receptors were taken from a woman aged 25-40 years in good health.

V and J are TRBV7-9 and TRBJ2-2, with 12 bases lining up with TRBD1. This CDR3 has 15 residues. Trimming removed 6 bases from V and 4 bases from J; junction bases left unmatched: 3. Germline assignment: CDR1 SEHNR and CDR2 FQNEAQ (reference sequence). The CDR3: CASSGTGGVTGELFF. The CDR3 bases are TGTGCCAGCAGTGGGACAGGGGGCGTCACCGGGGAGCTGTTTTTT.

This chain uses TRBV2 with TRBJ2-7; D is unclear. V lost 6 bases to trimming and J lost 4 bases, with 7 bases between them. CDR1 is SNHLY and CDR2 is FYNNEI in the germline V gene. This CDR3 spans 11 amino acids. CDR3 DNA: TGTGCCAGCAGCCCCTTATACGAGCAGTACTTC. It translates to CASSPLYEQYF.

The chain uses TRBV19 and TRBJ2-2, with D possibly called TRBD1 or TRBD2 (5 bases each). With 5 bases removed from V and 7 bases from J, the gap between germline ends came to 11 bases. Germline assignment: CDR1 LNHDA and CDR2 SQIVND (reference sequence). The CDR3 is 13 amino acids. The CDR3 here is CASSPLGVGELFF. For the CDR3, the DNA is TGTGCCAGTAGTCCGCTGGGGGTCGGGGAGCTGTTTTTT.

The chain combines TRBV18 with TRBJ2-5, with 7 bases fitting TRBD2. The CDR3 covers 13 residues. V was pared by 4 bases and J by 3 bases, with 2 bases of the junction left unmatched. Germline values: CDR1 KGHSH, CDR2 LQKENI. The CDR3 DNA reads TGTGCCAGCTCACGAGCGGGGAAAGAGACCCAGTACTTC. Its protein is CASSRAGKETQYF.

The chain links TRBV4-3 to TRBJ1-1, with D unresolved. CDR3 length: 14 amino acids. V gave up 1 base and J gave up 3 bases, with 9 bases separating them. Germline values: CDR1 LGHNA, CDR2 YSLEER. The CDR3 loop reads CASSQVVGYTEAFF. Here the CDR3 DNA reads TGCGCCAGCAGCCAAGTGGTGGGGTACACTGAAGCTTTCTTT.

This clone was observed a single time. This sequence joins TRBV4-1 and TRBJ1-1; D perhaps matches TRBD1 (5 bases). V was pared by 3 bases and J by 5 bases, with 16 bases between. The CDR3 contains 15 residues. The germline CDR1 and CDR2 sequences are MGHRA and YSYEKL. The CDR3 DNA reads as TGCGCCAGCAGCCAGGGGGTGGCAGGGCGTACTGAAGCTTTCTTT. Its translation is CASSQGVAGRTEAFF.

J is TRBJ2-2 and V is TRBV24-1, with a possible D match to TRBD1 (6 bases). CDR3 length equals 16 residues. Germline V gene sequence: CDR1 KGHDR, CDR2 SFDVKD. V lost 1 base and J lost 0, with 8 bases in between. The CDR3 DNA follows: TGTGCCACCAGTGATTTCCCAGGGGCGAACACCGGGGAGCTGTTTTTT. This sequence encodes CATSDFPGANTGELFF.

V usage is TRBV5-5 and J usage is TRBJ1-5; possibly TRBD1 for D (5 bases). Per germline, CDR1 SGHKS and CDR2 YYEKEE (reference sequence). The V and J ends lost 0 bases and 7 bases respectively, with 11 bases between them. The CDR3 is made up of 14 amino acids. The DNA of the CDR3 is TGTGCCAGCAGCTTGGCAGGGTACAGGCAGCCCCAGCATTTT. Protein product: CASSLAGYRQPQHF.

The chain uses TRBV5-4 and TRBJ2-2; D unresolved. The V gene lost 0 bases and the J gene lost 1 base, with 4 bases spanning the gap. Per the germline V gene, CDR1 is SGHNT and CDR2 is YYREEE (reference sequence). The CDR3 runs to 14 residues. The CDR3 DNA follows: TGTGCCAGCAGCTTGGAACTGAACACCGGGGAGCTGTTTTTT. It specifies CASSLELNTGELFF.

Here the CDR3 reads CASSPSDGKAFF. The CDR3 DNA is TGTGCCAGCTCACCTTCAGACGGCAAAGCTTTCTTT. V and J are TRBV18 and TRBJ1-1, with D unclear. The CDR3 runs to 12 residues. V shed 3 bases and J shed 9 bases, with 11 bases lying between them. Germline assignment: CDR1 KGHSH and CDR2 LQKENI.

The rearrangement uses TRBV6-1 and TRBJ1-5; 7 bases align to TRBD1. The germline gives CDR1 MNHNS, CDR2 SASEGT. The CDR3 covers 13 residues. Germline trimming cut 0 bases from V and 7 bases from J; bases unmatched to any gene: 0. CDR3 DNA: TGTGCCAGCAGTGAAGCCAGGGGGCAGCCCCAGCATTTT. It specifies CASSEARGQPQHF.

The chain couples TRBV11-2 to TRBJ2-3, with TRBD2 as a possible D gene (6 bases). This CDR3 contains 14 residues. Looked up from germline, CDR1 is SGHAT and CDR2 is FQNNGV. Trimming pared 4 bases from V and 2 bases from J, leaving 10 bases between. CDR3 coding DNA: TGTGCCAGCAGCTGGGACTCCCCCACAGATACGCAGTATTTT. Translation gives CASSWDSPTDTQYF. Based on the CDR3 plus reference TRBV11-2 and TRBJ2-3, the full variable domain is EAGVAQSPRYKIIEKRQSVAFWCNPISGHATLYWYQQILGQGPKLLIQFQNNGVVDDSQLPKDRFSAERLKGVDSTLKIQPAKLEDSAVYLCASSWDSPTDTQYFGPGTRLTVL.

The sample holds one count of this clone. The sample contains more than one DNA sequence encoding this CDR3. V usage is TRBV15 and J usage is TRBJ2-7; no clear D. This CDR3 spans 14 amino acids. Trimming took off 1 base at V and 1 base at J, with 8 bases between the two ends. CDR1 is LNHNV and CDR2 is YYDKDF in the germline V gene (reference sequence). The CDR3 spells CATSRGGGSYEQYF. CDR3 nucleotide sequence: TGTGCCACCAGCAGAGGGGGTGGTTCCTACGAGCAGTACTTC.